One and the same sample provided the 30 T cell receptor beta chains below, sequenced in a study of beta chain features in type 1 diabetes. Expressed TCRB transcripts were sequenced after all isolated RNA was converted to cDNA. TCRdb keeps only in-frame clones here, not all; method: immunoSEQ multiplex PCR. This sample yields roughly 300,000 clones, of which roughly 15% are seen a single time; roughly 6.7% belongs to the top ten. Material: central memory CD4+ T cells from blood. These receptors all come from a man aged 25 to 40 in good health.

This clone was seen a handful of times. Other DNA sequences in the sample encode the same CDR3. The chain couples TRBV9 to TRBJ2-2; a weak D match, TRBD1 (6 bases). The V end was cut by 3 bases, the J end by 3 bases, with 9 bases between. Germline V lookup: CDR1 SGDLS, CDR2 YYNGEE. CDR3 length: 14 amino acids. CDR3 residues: CASSGGQYTGELFF. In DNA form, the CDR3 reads TGTGCCAGCAGCGGGGGGCAATACACCGGGGAGCTGTTTTTT. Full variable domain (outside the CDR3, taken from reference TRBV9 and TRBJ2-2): DSGVTQTPKHLITATGQRVTLRCSPRSGDLSVYWYQQSLDQGLQFLIQYYNGEERAKGNILERFSAQQFPDLHSELNLSSLELGDSALYFCASSGGQYTGELFFGEGSRLTVL.

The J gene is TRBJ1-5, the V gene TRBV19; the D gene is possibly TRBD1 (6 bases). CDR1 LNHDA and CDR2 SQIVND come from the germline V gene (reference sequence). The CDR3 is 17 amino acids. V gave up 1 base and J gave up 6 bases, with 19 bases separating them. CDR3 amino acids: CASSIVMALGAGQPQHF. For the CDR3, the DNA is TGTGCCAGTAGTATAGTTATGGCGTTGGGGGCAGGTCAGCCCCAGCATTTT.

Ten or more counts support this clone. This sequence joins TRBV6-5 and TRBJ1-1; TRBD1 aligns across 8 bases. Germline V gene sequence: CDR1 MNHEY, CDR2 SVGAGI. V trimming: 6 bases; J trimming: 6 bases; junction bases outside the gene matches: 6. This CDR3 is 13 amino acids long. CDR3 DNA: TGTGCCAGCAGGGACAGGGCTGTGGCTGAAGCTTTCTTT. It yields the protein CASRDRAVAEAFF.

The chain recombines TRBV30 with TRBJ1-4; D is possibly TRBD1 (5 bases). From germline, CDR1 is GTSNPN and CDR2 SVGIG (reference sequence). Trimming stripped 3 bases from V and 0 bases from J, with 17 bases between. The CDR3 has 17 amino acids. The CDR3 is CAWSLGGSSATNEKLFF. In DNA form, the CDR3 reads TGTGCCTGGAGCCTGGGGGGGTCCTCTGCAACTAATGAAAAACTGTTTTTT.

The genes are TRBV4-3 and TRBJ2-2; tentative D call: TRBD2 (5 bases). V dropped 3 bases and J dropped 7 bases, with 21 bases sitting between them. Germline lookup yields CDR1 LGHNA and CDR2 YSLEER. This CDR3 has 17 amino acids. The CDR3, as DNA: TGCGCCAGCAGCCAGGTGCCTCTGGACGACTATGTCGGGGAGCTGTTTTTT. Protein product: CASSQVPLDDYVGELFF.

The CDR3 protein is CASSLAPDGETQYF. The CDR3 DNA is TGTGCCAGCAGCTTGGCGCCGGACGGAGAGACCCAGTACTTC. The chain carries TRBV5-4 and TRBJ2-5; no reliable D call. V lost 0 bases and J 4 bases, leaving 10 bases between the germline ends. The CDR3 loop spans 14 amino acids. The germline gives CDR1 SGHNT, CDR2 YYREEE (reference sequence).

The CDR3 region has the DNA TGTGCCAGCAGTTACTCGAAGACCTACGAGCAGTACTTC. Protein sequence: CASSYSKTYEQYF. V gene TRBV6-6 combines with J gene TRBJ2-7; D call uncertain. With 0 bases removed from V and 2 bases from J, the gap between germline ends came to 5 bases. The germline CDR1 and CDR2 sequences are MNHNY and SVGAGI (reference sequence). This CDR3 region has 13 residues.

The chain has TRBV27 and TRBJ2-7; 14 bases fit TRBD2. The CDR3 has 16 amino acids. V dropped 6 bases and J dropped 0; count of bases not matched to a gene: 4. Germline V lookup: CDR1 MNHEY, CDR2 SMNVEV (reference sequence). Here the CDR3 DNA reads TGTGCCAGCAGGGGACTAGCGGGAGCGGGCTCCTACGAGCAGTACGTC. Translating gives CASRGLAGAGSYEQYV.

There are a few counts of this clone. CDR3: CASSHIAGGPGEQFF. CDR3 DNA sequence: TGTGCCAGCAGCCACATAGCGGGAGGGCCCGGTGAGCAGTTCTTC. The chain recombines TRBV7-2 with TRBJ2-1, with 11 bases aligning to TRBD2. V was pared by 5 bases and J by 9 bases, with 9 bases of the junction left unmatched. Germline V gene data show CDR1 as SGHTA and CDR2 as FQGNSA. The length of the CDR3 is 15 residues.

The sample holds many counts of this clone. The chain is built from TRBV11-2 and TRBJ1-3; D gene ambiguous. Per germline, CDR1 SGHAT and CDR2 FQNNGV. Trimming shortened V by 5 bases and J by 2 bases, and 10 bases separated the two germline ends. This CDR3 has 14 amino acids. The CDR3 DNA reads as TGTGCCAGCAGCCCCTTACTCGCTGGAAACACCATATATTTT. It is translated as CASSPLLAGNTIYF.

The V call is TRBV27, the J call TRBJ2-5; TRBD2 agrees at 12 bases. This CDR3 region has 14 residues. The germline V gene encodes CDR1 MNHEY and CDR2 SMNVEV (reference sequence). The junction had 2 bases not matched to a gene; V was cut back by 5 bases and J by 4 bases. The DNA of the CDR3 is TGTGCCAGCAGTCCGACTAGCGGGAGAGAGACCCAGTACTTC. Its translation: CASSPTSGRETQYF.

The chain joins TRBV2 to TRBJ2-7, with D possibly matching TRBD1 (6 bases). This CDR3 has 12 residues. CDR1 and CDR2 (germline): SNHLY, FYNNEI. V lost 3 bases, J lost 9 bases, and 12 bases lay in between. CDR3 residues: CASSDAGVRQYV. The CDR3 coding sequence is TGTGCCAGCAGTGACGCAGGGGTCCGGCAGTACGTC.

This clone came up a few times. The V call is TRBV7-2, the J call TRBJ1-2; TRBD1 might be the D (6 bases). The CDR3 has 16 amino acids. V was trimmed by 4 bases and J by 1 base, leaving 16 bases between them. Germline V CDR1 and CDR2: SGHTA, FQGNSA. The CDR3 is CASSSPERGFNYGYTF. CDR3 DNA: TGTGCCAGCAGCTCTCCGGAAAGGGGGTTTAACTATGGCTACACCTTC.

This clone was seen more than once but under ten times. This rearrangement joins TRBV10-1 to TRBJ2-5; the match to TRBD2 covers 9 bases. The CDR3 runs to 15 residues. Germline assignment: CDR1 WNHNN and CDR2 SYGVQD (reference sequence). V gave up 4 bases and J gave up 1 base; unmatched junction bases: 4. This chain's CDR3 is CASSGSSGGQETQYF. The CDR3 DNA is TGCGCCAGCAGTGGGAGTAGCGGGGGCCAAGAGACCCAGTACTTC.

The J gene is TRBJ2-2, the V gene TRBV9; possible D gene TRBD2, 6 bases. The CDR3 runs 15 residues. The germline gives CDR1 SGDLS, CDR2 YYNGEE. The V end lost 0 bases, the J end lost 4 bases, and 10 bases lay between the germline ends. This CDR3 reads CASSVGRGPTGELFF. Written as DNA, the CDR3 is TGTGCCAGCAGCGTAGGGCGGGGCCCCACCGGGGAGCTGTTTTTT.

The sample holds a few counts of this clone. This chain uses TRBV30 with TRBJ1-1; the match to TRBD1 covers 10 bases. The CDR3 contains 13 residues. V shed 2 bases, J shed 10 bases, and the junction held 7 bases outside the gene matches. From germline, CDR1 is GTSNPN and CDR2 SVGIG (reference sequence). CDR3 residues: CAWSPTGGSSAFF. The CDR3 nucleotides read TGTGCCTGGAGTCCGACAGGGGGCAGTTCAGCTTTCTTT.

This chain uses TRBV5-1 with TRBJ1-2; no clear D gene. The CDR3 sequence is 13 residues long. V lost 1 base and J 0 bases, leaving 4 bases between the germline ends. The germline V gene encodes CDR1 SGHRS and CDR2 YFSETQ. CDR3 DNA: TGCGCCAGCAGCTTGAGTTCTAACTATGGCTACACCTTC. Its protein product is CASSLSSNYGYTF.

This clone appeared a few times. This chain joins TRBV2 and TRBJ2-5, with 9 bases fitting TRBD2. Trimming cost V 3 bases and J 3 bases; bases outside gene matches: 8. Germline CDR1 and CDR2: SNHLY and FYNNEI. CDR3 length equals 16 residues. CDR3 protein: CASSDFSLAGKETQYF. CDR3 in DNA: TGTGCCAGCAGTGATTTCAGTCTAGCGGGAAAAGAGACCCAGTACTTC.

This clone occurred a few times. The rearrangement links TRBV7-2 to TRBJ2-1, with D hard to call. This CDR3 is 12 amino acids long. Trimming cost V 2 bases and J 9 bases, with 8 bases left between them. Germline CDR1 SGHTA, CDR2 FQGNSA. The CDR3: CASSLSGIEQFF. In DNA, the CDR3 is TGTGCCAGCAGCTTATCGGGCATTGAGCAGTTCTTC. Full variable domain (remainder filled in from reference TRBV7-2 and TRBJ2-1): GAGVSQSPSNKVTEKGKDVELRCDPISGHTALYWYRQSLGQGLEFLIYFQGNSAPDKSGLPSDRFSAERTGGSVSTLTIQRTQQEDSAVYLCASSLSGIEQFFGPGTRLTVL.

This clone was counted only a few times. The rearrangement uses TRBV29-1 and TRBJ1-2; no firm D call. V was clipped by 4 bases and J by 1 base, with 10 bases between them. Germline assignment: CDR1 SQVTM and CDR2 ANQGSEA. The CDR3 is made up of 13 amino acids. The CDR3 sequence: CSVVIPVNYGYTF. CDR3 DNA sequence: TGCAGCGTTGTAATTCCCGTTAACTATGGCTACACCTTC.

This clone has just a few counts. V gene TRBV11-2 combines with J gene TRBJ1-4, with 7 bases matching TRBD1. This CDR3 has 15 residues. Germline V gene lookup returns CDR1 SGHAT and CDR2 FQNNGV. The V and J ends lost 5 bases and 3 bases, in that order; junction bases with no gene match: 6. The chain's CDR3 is CASSKNRGANEKLFF. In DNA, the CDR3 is TGTGCCAGCAGCAAAAACAGGGGTGCTAATGAAAAACTGTTTTTT.

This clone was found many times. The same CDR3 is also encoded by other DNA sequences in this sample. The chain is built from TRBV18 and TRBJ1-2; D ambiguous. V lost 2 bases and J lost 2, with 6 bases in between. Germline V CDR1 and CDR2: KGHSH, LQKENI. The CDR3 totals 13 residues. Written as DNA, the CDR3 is TGTGCCAGCTCACCAGAAGAAAACTATGGCTACACCTTC. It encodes CASSPEENYGYTF.

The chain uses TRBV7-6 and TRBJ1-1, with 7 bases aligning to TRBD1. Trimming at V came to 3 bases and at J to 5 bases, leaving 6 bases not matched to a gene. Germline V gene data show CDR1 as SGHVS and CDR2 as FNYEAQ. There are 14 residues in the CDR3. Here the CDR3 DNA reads TGTGCCAGCAGCTTCACAGGGGTGGAAACTGAAGCTTTCTTT. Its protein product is CASSFTGVETEAFF.

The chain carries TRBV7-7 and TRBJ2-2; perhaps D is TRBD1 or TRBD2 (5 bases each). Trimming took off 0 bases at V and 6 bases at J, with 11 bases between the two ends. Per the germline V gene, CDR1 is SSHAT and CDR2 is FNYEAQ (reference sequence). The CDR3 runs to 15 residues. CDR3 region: CASSLARGRAGELFF. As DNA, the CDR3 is TGTGCCAGCAGCTTAGCACGGGGCAGGGCCGGGGAGCTGTTTTTT.

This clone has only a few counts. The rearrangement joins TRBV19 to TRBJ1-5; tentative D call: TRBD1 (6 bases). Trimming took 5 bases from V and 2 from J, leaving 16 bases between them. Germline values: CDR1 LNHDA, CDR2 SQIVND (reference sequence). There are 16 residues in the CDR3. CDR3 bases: TGTGCCAGTAGTGTCCAACAGGGTTTGGGCAATCAGCCCCAGCATTTT. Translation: CASSVQQGLGNQPQHF.

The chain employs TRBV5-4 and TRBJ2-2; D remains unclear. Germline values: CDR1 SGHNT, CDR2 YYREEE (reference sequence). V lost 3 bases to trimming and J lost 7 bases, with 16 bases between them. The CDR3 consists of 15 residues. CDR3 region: CASSYPTDPVGELFF. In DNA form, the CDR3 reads TGTGCCAGCAGCTATCCCACGGACCCCGTCGGGGAGCTGTTTTTT.

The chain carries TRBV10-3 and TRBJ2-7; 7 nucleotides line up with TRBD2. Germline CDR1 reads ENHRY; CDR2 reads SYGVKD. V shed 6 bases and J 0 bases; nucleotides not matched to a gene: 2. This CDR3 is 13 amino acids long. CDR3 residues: CAIRGGSSYEQYV. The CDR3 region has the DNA TGTGCCATCAGGGGAGGGAGCTCCTACGAGCAGTACGTC.

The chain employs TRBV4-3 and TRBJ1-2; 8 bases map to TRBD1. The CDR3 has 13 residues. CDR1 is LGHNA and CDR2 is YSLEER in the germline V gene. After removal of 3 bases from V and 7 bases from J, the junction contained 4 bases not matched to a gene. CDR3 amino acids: CASSQTGVSGYTF. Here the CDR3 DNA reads TGCGCCAGCAGCCAGACAGGGGTGAGTGGCTACACCTTC.

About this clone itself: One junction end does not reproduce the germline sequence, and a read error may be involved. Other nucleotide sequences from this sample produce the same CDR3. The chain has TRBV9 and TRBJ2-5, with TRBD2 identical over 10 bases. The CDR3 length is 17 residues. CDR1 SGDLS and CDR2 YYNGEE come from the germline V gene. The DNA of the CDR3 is TGTGCCAGCAGCGCGGCGGGACTAGCGTGGGGGCAAGAGACCCAATACTTC. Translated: CASSAAGLAWGQETQYF.

The CDR3 reads CASSWLTSQEQFF. The CDR3 DNA is TGCGCCAGCAGCTGGCTGACTAGTCAGGAGCAGTTCTTC. The rearrangement uses TRBV5-1 and TRBJ2-1; D may be TRBD2 (6 bases). Trimming took 3 bases from V and 10 from J, leaving 14 bases between them. The CDR3 runs to 13 residues. Per germline, CDR1 SGHRS and CDR2 YFSETQ.